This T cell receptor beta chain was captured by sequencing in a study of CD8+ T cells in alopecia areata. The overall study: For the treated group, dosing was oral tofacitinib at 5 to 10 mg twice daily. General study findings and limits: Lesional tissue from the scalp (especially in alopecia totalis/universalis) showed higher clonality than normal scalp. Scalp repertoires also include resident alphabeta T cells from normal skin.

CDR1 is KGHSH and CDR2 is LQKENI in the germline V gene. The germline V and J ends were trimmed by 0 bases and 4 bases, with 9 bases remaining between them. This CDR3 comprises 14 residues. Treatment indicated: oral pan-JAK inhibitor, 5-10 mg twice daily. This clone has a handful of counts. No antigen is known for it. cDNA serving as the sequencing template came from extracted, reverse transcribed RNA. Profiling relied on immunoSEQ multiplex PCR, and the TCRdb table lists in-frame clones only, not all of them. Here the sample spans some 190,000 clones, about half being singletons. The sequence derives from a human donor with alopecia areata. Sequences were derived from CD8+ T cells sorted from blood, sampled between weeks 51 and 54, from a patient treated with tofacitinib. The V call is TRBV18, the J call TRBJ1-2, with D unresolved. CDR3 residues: CASSPPDEAYGYTF. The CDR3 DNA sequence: TGTGCCAGCTCACCACCAGATGAAGCCTATGGCTACACCTTC.